This T cell receptor (beta chain) emerged from a study of blood T cell repertoires in COVID-19. Study-level background: The analysed material was cDNA or gDNA that came from T cells, B-cell-depleted T cells, or PBMCs.

The CDR3 is made up of 16 amino acids. V lost 3 bases to trimming and J lost 5 bases; unmatched junction nucleotides: 8. Germline CDR1 is SGHVS and CDR2 is FQNEAQ. Here immunoSEQ multiplex PCR was the method, and the copy in TCRdb shows in-frame clones only, minus some. The profile shows about 500,000 clones, 85% to 90% of them singletons. Patients in Seattle were enrolled during active infection, then followed longitudinally. Specimen: peripheral blood. The chain employs TRBV7-8 and TRBJ2-3, with 10 bases aligning to TRBD2. This TCR was sampled from a woman between 45 and 60 years old with COVID-19, enrolled during active disease. The chain's CDR3 is CASSLRTSGSGDTQYF. CDR3 in DNA: TGTGCCAGCAGCTTGCGGACTAGCGGCTCAGGAGATACGCAGTATTTT.